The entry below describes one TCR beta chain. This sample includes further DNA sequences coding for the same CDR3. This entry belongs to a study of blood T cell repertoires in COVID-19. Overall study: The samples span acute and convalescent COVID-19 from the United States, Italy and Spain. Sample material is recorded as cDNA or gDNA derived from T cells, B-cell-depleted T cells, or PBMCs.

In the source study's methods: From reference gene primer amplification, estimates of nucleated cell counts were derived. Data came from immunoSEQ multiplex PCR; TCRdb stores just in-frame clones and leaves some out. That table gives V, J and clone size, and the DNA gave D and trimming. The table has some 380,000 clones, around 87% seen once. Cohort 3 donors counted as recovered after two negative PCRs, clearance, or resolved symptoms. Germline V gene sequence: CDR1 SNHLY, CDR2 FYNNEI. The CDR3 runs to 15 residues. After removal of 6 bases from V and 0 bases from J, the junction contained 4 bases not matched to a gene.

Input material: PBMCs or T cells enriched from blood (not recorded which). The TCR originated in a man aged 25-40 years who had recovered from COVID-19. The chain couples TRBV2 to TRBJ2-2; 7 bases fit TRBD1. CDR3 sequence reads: CASRPGTANTGELFF. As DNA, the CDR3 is TGTGCCAGCAGGCCCGGGACAGCGAACACCGGGGAGCTGTTTTTT.